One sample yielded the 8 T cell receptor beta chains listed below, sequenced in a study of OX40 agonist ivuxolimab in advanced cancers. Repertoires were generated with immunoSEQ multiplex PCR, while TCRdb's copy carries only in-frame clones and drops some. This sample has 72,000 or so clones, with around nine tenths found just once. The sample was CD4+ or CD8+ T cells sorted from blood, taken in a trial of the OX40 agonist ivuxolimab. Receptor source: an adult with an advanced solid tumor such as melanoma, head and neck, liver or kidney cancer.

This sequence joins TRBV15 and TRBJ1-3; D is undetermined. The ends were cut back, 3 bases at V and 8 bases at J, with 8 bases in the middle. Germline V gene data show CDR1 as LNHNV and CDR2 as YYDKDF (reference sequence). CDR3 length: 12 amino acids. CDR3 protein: CATSRFGDTIYF. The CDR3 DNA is TGTGCCACCAGCAGGTTCGGGGACACCATATATTTT.

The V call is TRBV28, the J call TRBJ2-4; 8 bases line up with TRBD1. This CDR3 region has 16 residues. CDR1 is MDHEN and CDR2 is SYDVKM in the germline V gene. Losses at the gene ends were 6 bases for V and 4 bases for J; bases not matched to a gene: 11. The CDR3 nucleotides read TGTGCCAGCAGCCCGCCCCAGGGGGCTAGTAAAAACATTCAGTACTTC. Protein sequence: CASSPPQGASKNIQYF.

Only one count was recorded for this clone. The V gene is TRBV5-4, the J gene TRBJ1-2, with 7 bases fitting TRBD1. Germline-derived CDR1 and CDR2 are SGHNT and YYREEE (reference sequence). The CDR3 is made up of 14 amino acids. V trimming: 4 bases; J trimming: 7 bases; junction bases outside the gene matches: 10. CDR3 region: CASSQGGGAVGYTF. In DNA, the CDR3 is TGTGCCAGCAGCCAGGGGGGGGGCGCGGTTGGCTACACCTTC.

CDR3 sequence (DNA): TGTGCCAGCAGCTTGGCTTCAGGGGGTAGTGAAAAACTGTTTTTT. Amino acid sequence: CASSLASGGSEKLFF. The J gene is TRBJ1-4, the V gene TRBV5-4; 7 nucleotides match TRBD1. Trimming at V came to 0 bases and at J to 7 bases, leaving 6 bases not matched to a gene. The germline gives CDR1 SGHNT, CDR2 YYREEE (reference sequence). The CDR3 length is 15 residues.

CDR3 DNA: TGTGCCAGCAGTTACTCTCGAGCGCGGGCAGATACGCAGTATTTT. Amino acid sequence: CASSYSRARADTQYF. The chain couples TRBV6-5 to TRBJ2-3, with D possibly being TRBD2 (5 bases). V shed 0 bases and J shed 4 bases, with 11 bases lying between them. The CDR3 totals 15 residues. Germline V gene data show CDR1 as MNHEY and CDR2 as SVGAGI.

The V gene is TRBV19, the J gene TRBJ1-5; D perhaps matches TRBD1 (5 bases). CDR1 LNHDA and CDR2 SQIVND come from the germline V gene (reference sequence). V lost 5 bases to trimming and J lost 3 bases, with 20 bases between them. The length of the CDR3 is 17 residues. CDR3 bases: TGTGCCAGTAGTGCCCGTGCGGGGGATTGGGTCAATCAGCCCCAGCATTTT. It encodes CASSARAGDWVNQPQHF.

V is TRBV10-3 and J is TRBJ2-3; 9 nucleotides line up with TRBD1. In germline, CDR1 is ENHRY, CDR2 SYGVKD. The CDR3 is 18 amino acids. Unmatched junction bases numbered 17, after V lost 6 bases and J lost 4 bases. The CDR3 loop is CAIRTTDPGQGFSDTQYF. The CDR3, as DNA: TGTGCCATCAGAACTACTGATCCGGGACAGGGATTTTCAGATACGCAGTATTTT.

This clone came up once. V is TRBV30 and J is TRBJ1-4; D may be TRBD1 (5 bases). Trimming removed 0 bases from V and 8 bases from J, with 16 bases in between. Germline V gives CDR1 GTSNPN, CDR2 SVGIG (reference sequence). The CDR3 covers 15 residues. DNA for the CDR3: TGTGCCTGGAGTGTACGGGGACGGAGCGTGGAAAAACTGTTTTTT. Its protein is CAWSVRGRSVEKLFF.